This T cell receptor beta chain stems from a study of OX40 agonist ivuxolimab in advanced cancers. Turning to the study itself: Of mixed ages from roughly 23 to 80 and averaging roughly 60 years, the group was roughly 83% male. Findings of the study overall: Clones of CD4+ and CD8+ blood T cells grew by week 6 at doses of 0.1 to 3.0 mg/kg. CD8+ T cells averaged more expanded clones than CD4+.

As concerns this clone: Its antigen remains unidentified.

This CDR3 contains 15 residues. V lost 7 bases and J lost 2, with 17 bases in between. CDR1 and CDR2 (germline): MRHNA, SNTAGT. TCRdb's table, derived via immunoSEQ multiplex PCR, lists solely in-frame clones and lacks some. The sample consists of about 61,000 clones, 85% to 90% of them appearing once. The chain couples TRBV6-4 to TRBJ1-1, with D unresolved. The source was CD4+ or CD8+ T cells sorted from blood, collected in a trial of the OX40 agonist ivuxolimab. The TCR comes from an adult with an advanced solid tumor such as melanoma, head and neck, liver or kidney cancer. DNA of the CDR3: TGTGCCAGCAAGGAAGCGGGGAGACCTAACACTGAAGCTTTCTTT. Its protein product is CASKEAGRPNTEAFF.